This TCR beta chain was found in a study of long-term antiretroviral therapy in people with HIV. Study-level background: The immediate-ART recommendation dates to 2015, and the earliest samples predate it by about a decade.

The germline V and J ends were trimmed by 6 bases and 4 bases, with 13 bases remaining between them. This CDR3 is built from 14 residues. Germline-derived CDR1 and CDR2 are MNHNS and SASEGT. The United States was where all participants with HIV were treated. The assay, immunoSEQ v3.0, was run at survey level. Profiling relied on immunoSEQ multiplex PCR, and the TCRdb table lists in-frame clones only, not all of them. This sample has 20,000 to 25,000 clones, with approximately 79% found just once. The chain is built from TRBV6-1 and TRBJ1-5; tentatively, D is TRBD1 (5 bases). This TCR came from a woman in her thirties or forties with HIV. Source: unsorted PBMCs, taken about 1.8 years before starting antiretroviral therapy. CDR3 region: CASRTNRSNQPQHF. CDR3 bases: TGTGCCAGCAGAACTAACAGGAGTAATCAGCCCCAGCATTTT.